The clone carrying this T cell receptor beta chain was counted between two and nine times. The target antigen is unknown. Sequencing was performed with immunoSEQ multiplex PCR; in TCRdb, only in-frame clones are kept and a portion is missing. Of about 13,000 clones listed, roughly 60% are singletons. Template: tumor biopsy or peripheral blood genomic DNA, about 600-6,004 ng per sample. This entry belongs to a study of T cells in tumors after PD-1 blockade. As for the study in general: On average, tumor samples gave more than 25,000 TCR templates and about 6,000 unique clonotypes.

V was clipped by 3 bases and J by 4 bases, with 12 bases between them. The germline V gene encodes CDR1 LNHDA and CDR2 SQIVND (reference sequence). The CDR3 has 14 amino acids. General study findings and limits: Expanded exhausted CD8+ clones after therapy were mostly novel clonotypes.

This material consisted of tumor tissue, taken before anti-PD-1 treatment. This sequence originates from a human donor with cutaneous squamous cell carcinoma. The chain employs TRBV19 and TRBJ1-2; possible D gene TRBD1, 5 bases. CDR3 nucleotide sequence: TGTGCCAGTAGTATTGGAGGGGAAGTCTATGGCTACACCTTC. Amino acid sequence: CASSIGGEVYGYTF.